This T cell receptor (beta chain) was recorded in a study of glioma-infiltrating T cells after dendritic cell vaccination. Noted time point: after dendritic cell vaccination, including at tumor progression/relapse. Selection required adequate fresh-frozen tumor tissue plus more than two years' survival data. V was clipped by 5 bases and J by 4 bases, with 15 bases between them. Germline V gene data show CDR1 as GTSNPN and CDR2 as SVGIG (reference sequence). The CDR3 totals 14 residues. Measured with immunoSEQ multiplex PCR; TCRdb has only the in-frame clones, and not every one. The sample contains about 10,000 clones, more than 65% of which appear only once.

The starting material was blood, obtained after dendritic cell vaccination. This sequence joins TRBV30 and TRBJ1-3; D might be TRBD1 (5 bases). The sequence came from a human donor with glioblastoma. This CDR3 reads CAWARRGEGNTIYF. CDR3 bases: TGTGCCTGGGCCAGACGGGGGGAAGGAAACACCATATATTTT.